A single T cell receptor beta chain is shown here with its context. Its target is unknown. TCRdb keeps only in-frame clones here, not all; method: immunoSEQ multiplex PCR. Counted here are 300,000 to 400,000 clones, 88% occurring once; the ten biggest clones make up around 6.4%. Noted treatment: over 15 received Ad26.COV2.S at low or high dose, single or two shots; about 5 received placebo; per-sample allocation not given. Sample collection was performed on day 63 after the first vaccine or placebo injection. This record comes from a study of Ad26.COV2.S vaccination and SARS-CoV-2 variants. Notes on the study in general: Vaccine recipients and placebo recipients showed similar non-spike TCR breadth.

CDR3 length: 18 residues. Trimming took 4 bases from V and 0 from J, leaving 19 bases between them. CDR1 is MDHEN and CDR2 is SYDVKM in the germline V gene. The sequencing here drew on peripheral blood, taken in a trial of Ad26.COV2.S vaccine versus placebo. V usage is TRBV28 and J usage is TRBJ2-1; D may be TRBD2 (5 bases). The clonotype was recovered from a person aged 18 to 59 who received the Ad26.COV2.S COVID-19 vaccine or a placebo. The CDR3 nucleotides read TGTGCCAGCAGTTCCCTCCCGGGAACCTCGAGCTCCTACAATGAGCAGTTCTTC. Translation: CASSSLPGTSSSYNEQFF.